Following are 24 T cell receptor beta chains from one sample sequenced in a study of T-cell memory formation after mild COVID-19. TCRdb reanalysed the 5' RACE reads using MiXCR and keeps one entry per CDR3 protein. The table lists roughly 300,000 distinct CDR3 sequences, 7% to 10% of them singletons. Source material: PBMCs or a T cell subset sorted from them (not recorded which). The receptors originated from a man aged 18 to 35 who had mild COVID-19 (a few samples of this study predate the infection). Cell type and time point are not known.

This clonotype has just a few counts. The rearrangement links TRBV7-9 to TRBJ1-5, with D unresolved. Germline lookup yields CDR1 SEHNR and CDR2 FQNEAQ (reference sequence). V lost 1 base and J lost 6, with 7 bases in between. The CDR3 is 13 residues long. CDR3 amino acids: CASSLESTQPQHF. The CDR3 DNA sequence: TGTGCCAGCAGCTTAGAATCTACTCAGCCCCAGCATTTT.

This clonotype was seen more than once but under ten times. This sequence joins TRBV7-9 and TRBJ1-2; D unclear. This CDR3 is built from 15 residues. Germline loops: CDR1 SEHNR, CDR2 FQNEAQ (reference sequence). The V end was cut by 1 base, the J end by 4 bases, with 13 bases between. The CDR3 loop reads CASSLVAETSYGYTF. DNA of the CDR3: TGTGCCAGCAGCTTAGTGGCGGAGACCAGCTATGGCTACACCTTC.

This clonotype was seen more than once but under ten times. This chain uses TRBV7-6 with TRBJ1-2; possibly TRBD1 for D (5 bases). The CDR3 covers 16 residues. Germline V lookup: CDR1 SGHVS, CDR2 FNYEAQ. The germline V and J ends were trimmed by 4 bases and 0 bases, with 15 bases remaining between them. The CDR3 DNA follows: TGTGCCAGCAGCTCGTCCACAGGTCTAGCTAACTATGGCTACACCTTC. Protein product: CASSSSTGLANYGYTF.

This rearrangement joins TRBV4-1 to TRBJ2-7, with D uncertain. This CDR3 has 14 residues. Germline-derived CDR1 and CDR2 are MGHRA and YSYEKL. V gave up 1 base and J gave up 2 bases, with 9 bases separating them. CDR3 loop: CASSQVALTYEQYF. The CDR3 DNA sequence: TGCGCCAGCAGCCAAGTTGCTTTGACCTACGAGCAGTACTTC.

J is TRBJ1-2 and V is TRBV29-1; D unclear. CDR1 and CDR2 (germline): SQVTM, ANQGSEA. V was pared by 1 base and J by 3 bases, with 9 bases between. This CDR3 spans 13 amino acids. CDR3 region: CSVEGRLDYGYTF. Here the CDR3 DNA reads TGCAGCGTTGAAGGACGGCTTGACTATGGCTACACCTTC. Complete variable domain (other parts from reference TRBV29-1 and TRBJ1-2): SAVISQKPSRDICQRGTSLTIQCQVDSQVTMMFWYRQQPGQSLTLIATANQGSEATYESGFVIDKFPISRPNLTFSTLTVSNMSPEDSSIYLCSVEGRLDYGYTFGSGTRLTVV.

The table lists this clonotype with a few counts. The chain employs TRBV29-1 and TRBJ1-2; D is perhaps TRBD1 (6 bases). Germline V gene lookup returns CDR1 SQVTM and CDR2 ANQGSEA. Trimming shortened V by 4 bases and J by 6 bases, and 12 bases separated the two germline ends. There are 12 residues in the CDR3. The CDR3 sequence is CSVVGGENGYTF. The CDR3 region has the DNA TGCAGCGTTGTAGGGGGGGAAAATGGCTACACCTTC.

This clonotype was seen ten or more times. The chain uses TRBV10-3 and TRBJ1-2, with D perhaps matching TRBD1 (5 bases). CDR3 length: 13 amino acids. CDR1 and CDR2 (germline): ENHRY, SYGVKD. V lost 6 bases, J lost 2 bases, and 10 bases lay in between. CDR3 bases: TGTGCCATCAGAGGGGCCCTGAACTATGGCTACACCTTC. Residues: CAIRGALNYGYTF.

Written as DNA, the CDR3 is TGCAGTGCTAGAGATCCTGGGGCCACGGAGACCCAGTACTTC. It yields the protein CSARDPGATETQYF. V and J are TRBV20-1 and TRBJ2-5; the D gene is possibly TRBD1 (5 bases). This CDR3 is built from 14 residues. The ends were cut back, 0 bases at V and 5 bases at J, with 13 bases in the middle. The V gene's germline CDR1 is DFQATT and CDR2 SNEGSKA (reference sequence).

Many counts were recorded for this clonotype. This chain connects TRBV7-9 to TRBJ2-7; D is possibly TRBD2 (6 bases). V was trimmed by 3 bases and J by 4 bases, leaving 13 bases between them. CDR3 length equals 14 residues. Germline lookup yields CDR1 SEHNR and CDR2 FQNEAQ (reference sequence). CDR3 in DNA: TGTGCCAGCAGCTTTCTGGAGGGAGAGTACGAGCAGTACGTC. It translates to CASSFLEGEYEQYV.

In this sample, this clonotype turned up a few times. The rearrangement uses TRBV12-3 or TRBV12-4 and TRBJ2-7; D remains unclear. This CDR3 has 14 amino acids. Trimming left V 3 bases short and J 3 bases short, with 12 bases between. The CDR3 spells CASSFTPDFYEQYF. The CDR3 region has the DNA TGTGCCAGCAGTTTCACTCCAGATTTCTACGAGCAGTACTTC.

V and J are TRBV15 and TRBJ2-2; D gene uncertain. The germline gives CDR1 LNHNV, CDR2 YYDKDF (reference sequence). V dropped 0 bases and J dropped 3 bases, with 8 bases sitting between them. This CDR3 is 15 amino acids long. CDR3 protein: CATSRDISDTGELFF. The CDR3 nucleotides read TGTGCCACCAGCAGAGATATTTCAGACACCGGGGAGCTGTTTTTT.

The chain carries TRBV10-3 and TRBJ1-6; no clear D. Germline lookup yields CDR1 ENHRY and CDR2 SYGVKD. The CDR3 spans 14 residues. V was cut by 6 bases and J by 5 bases, with 11 bases left in between. The CDR3 sequence: CAIRLDGNNSPLHF. As DNA, the CDR3 is TGTGCCATCAGATTGGACGGGAATAATTCACCCCTCCACTTT.

CDR3 nucleotide sequence: TGTGCCAGCAGTACTACCGGGACAGGTAATCAGCCCCAGCATTTT. It translates to CASSTTGTGNQPQHF. This chain joins TRBV7-8 and TRBJ1-5, with 8 bases fitting TRBD1. There are 15 residues in the CDR3. J was trimmed by 4 bases and V by 6 bases; bases with no gene match: 8. The germline V gene has CDR1 SGHVS and CDR2 FQNEAQ.

This clonotype was found a few times. The chain is built from TRBV29-1 and TRBJ2-5, with 9 bases aligning to TRBD1. This CDR3 comprises 12 residues. The germline CDR1 and CDR2 sequences are SQVTM and ANQGSEA. Trimming took 6 bases from V and 4 from J; bases not matched to a gene: 3. CDR3 in DNA: TGCAGCGTGGGACAGGGAGGAGAGACCCAGTACTTC. Translation: CSVGQGGETQYF.

This rearrangement joins TRBV5-5 to TRBJ2-5; weak D call: TRBD1 (6 bases). The CDR3 runs to 14 residues. Germline values: CDR1 SGHKS, CDR2 YYEKEE (reference sequence). The V end was cut by 2 bases, the J end by 2 bases, with 10 bases between. The CDR3 DNA sequence: TGTGCCAGCAGCTTAGGACAGATGCAAGAGACCCAGTACTTC. Translated, it gives CASSLGQMQETQYF.

This clonotype occurred a few times. The chain uses TRBV7-9 and TRBJ2-1, with TRBD1 identical over 10 bases. Germline CDR1 is SEHNR and CDR2 is FQNEAQ (reference sequence). V lost 5 bases and J lost 0; bases outside the gene matches: 10. This CDR3 is 18 amino acids long. Here the CDR3 DNA reads TGTGCCAGCAGCCCACCGTCGACAGGGGGCATCTCCTACAATGAGCAGTTCTTC. Translating gives CASSPPSTGGISYNEQFF.

This clonotype was found many times. The chain carries TRBV29-1 and TRBJ2-5; no definite D call. The V gene's germline CDR1 is SQVTM and CDR2 ANQGSEA. Trimming removed 6 bases from V and 1 base from J, with 12 bases in between. This CDR3 has 13 amino acids. This CDR3 reads CSVELGFQETQYF. Written as DNA, the CDR3 is TGCAGCGTCGAGTTGGGGTTCCAAGAGACCCAGTACTTC.

This clonotype was seen ten or more times. The chain links TRBV5-1 to TRBJ2-1, with 9 bases lining up with TRBD2. Germline V gene sequence: CDR1 SGHRS, CDR2 YFSETQ. V shed 0 bases, J shed 4 bases, and the junction held 5 bases outside the gene matches. The CDR3 is made up of 16 amino acids. CDR3 nucleotides: TGCGCCAGCAGCTTGGGCCTAGCGGGGTTTTACAATGAGCAGTTCTTC. Translated, it gives CASSLGLAGFYNEQFF. The whole variable domain, filled in from reference TRBV5-1 and TRBJ2-1, reads KAGVTQTPRYLIKTRGQQVTLSCSPISGHRSVSWYQQTPGQGLQFLFEYFSETQRNKGNFPGRFSGRQFSNSRSEMNVSTLELGDSALYLCASSLGLAGFYNEQFFGPGTRLTVL.

The chain employs TRBV5-5 and TRBJ2-3; tentatively, D is TRBD1 (6 bases). Deletions cut 3 bases from V and 2 bases from J, with 13 bases between. This CDR3 region has 15 residues. Germline loops: CDR1 SGHKS, CDR2 YYEKEE (reference sequence). CDR3 region: CASSSTGDFTDTQYF. CDR3 coding DNA: TGTGCCAGCAGCTCGACAGGAGATTTCACAGATACGCAGTATTTT.

This clonotype was picked up many times. The genes are TRBV7-3 and TRBJ2-2; the D is unclear. Germline V gives CDR1 SGHTA, CDR2 FQGTGA. CDR3 length: 12 residues. Trimming left V 5 bases short and J 4 bases short, with 5 bases between. The CDR3 here is CASSHRTGELFF. The DNA of the CDR3 is TGTGCCAGCAGCCACCGCACCGGGGAGCTGTTTTTT.

The V call is TRBV20-1, the J call TRBJ2-2, with 14 nucleotides matching TRBD2. In germline, CDR1 is DFQATT, CDR2 SNEGSKA (reference sequence). The CDR3 extends over 16 amino acids. Trimming took 0 bases from V and 7 from J; bases not matched to a gene: 4. The CDR3 loop is CSARDWGLAGVGELFF. DNA for the CDR3: TGCAGTGCTAGAGATTGGGGACTAGCGGGAGTCGGGGAGCTGTTTTTT.

The chain links TRBV5-1 to TRBJ2-7; 7 positions match TRBD1. The CDR3 loop spans 15 amino acids. Germline trimming cut 9 bases from V and 0 bases from J; bases unmatched to any gene: 12. Germline CDR1 is SGHRS and CDR2 is YFSETQ. The CDR3, as DNA: TGCGCCAAAAACTCCGGGACAGACCGCTCCTACGAGCAGTACGTC. Translation: CAKNSGTDRSYEQYV.

This clonotype was picked up a small number of times. V gene TRBV9 combines with J gene TRBJ1-1; D is ambiguous. The germline CDR1 and CDR2 sequences are SGDLS and YYNGEE. Deletions cut 0 bases from V and 2 bases from J, with 11 bases between. The CDR3 is made up of 15 amino acids. Here the CDR3 reads CASSVVGTVNTEAFF. The CDR3 bases are TGTGCCAGCAGCGTAGTGGGCACGGTTAACACTGAAGCTTTCTTT.

The V call is TRBV20-1, the J call TRBJ2-5, with TRBD1 identical over 9 bases. Germline V gives CDR1 DFQATT, CDR2 SNEGSKA (reference sequence). This CDR3 contains 12 residues. V shed 6 bases, J shed 5 bases, and the junction held 4 bases outside the gene matches. The CDR3 sequence: CSAGTGKETQYF. CDR3 coding DNA: TGCAGTGCCGGGACAGGGAAGGAGACCCAGTACTTC.